The 2 T cell receptor beta chains below come from one sample, sequenced in a study of beta chain features in type 1 diabetes. Expressed TCRB transcripts were sequenced because the entire RNA isolate underwent reverse transcription. Profiled with immunoSEQ multiplex PCR; TCRdb holds only in-frame clones, not every one. This table has about 450,000 clones, about an eighth appearing once. Source material: naive CD4+ T cells from blood. The source is a woman between 18 and 30 years old in good health.

There are a few counts of this clone. The rearrangement joins TRBV19 to TRBJ2-3; perhaps TRBD2 as D (6 bases). This CDR3 comprises 14 residues. The V gene lost 6 bases and the J gene lost 0 bases, with 10 bases spanning the gap. The V gene's germline CDR1 is LNHDA and CDR2 SQIVND (reference sequence). For the CDR3, the DNA is TGTGCCAGTAGCACTAGCTCTAGCACAGATACGCAGTATTTT. Protein product: CASSTSSSTDTQYF.

A remark on this clone: Possible read error: a much larger clone is one base away. The chain has TRBV7-2 and TRBJ2-1; no definite D call. V dropped 2 bases and J dropped 2 bases, with 1 base sitting between them. This CDR3 comprises 12 residues. CDR1 is SGHTA, CDR2 FQGNSA, per germline. CDR3 region: CASSLPYNEQFF. CDR3 nucleotide sequence: TGTGCCAGCAGCTTACCCTACAATGAGCAGTTCTTC.